The 30 T cell receptor beta chains below come from one sample, sequenced in a study of T cell responses to AZD1222 COVID-19 vaccine. Data came from immunoSEQ multiplex PCR; TCRdb stores just in-frame clones and leaves some out. Among 65,000 to 90,000 clones listed, roughly 89% were seen once. The source was peripheral blood, collected 28 days after the second AZD1222 dose. The receptors derive from an adult who received the AZD1222 COVID-19 vaccine.

The chain carries TRBV5-1 and TRBJ1-2; TRBD1 is a possible D gene (5 bases). There are 13 residues in the CDR3. Germline V gives CDR1 SGHRS, CDR2 YFSETQ. With 6 bases removed from V and 8 bases from J, the gap between germline ends came to 17 bases. CDR3 sequence (DNA): TGCGCCAGCACCCCCGGGGCAGCGTCGGGCTACACCTTC. Its protein product is CASTPGAASGYTF.

The chain joins TRBV6-2 or TRBV6-3 to TRBJ2-1; 8 bases map to TRBD1. This CDR3 region has 15 residues. The germline gives CDR1 MNHEY, CDR2 SVGEGT. With 6 bases clipped from V and 9 bases from J, the junction kept 13 bases outside the gene matches. The CDR3 DNA follows: TGTGCCAGCAGCCCAGGAGCCCAGGGGGCGGGTGAGCAGTTCTTC. Amino acid sequence: CASSPGAQGAGEQFF.

V is TRBV19 and J is TRBJ2-6; unclear D gene. V shed 3 bases and J shed 4 bases, with 10 bases lying between them. CDR1 and CDR2 from the germline V gene are LNHDA and SQIVND (reference sequence). The CDR3 is 15 residues long. The CDR3 loop reads CASSIDLAGANVLTF. The CDR3 DNA follows: TGTGCCAGTAGTATCGATCTCGCGGGGGCCAACGTCCTGACTTTC.

This clone has more than one count but fewer than ten. The rearrangement joins TRBV9 to TRBJ1-1; possible D gene TRBD1, 6 bases. CDR1 and CDR2 (germline): SGDLS, YYNGEE. Trimming cost V 3 bases and J 5 bases, with 11 bases left between them. This CDR3 has 13 residues. CDR3 in DNA: TGTGCCAGCAGCGAGGGGGGTCAGACTGAAGCTTTCTTT. This sequence encodes CASSEGGQTEAFF.

This chain's CDR3 is CASSLVLGDTEAFF. CDR3 bases: TGTGCCAGCAGCTTAGTCTTAGGGGACACTGAAGCTTTCTTT. This sequence joins TRBV7-2 and TRBJ1-1; possibly TRBD1 for D (5 bases). The CDR3 length is 14 residues. Germline V CDR1 and CDR2: SGHTA, FQGNSA. V shed 1 base and J shed 3 bases, with 9 bases lying between them.

This chain connects TRBV27 to TRBJ1-2; tentatively, D is TRBD1 (6 bases). The CDR3 is 15 residues long. The V gene's germline CDR1 is MNHEY and CDR2 SMNVEV (reference sequence). The V end was cut by 6 bases, the J end by 5 bases, with 19 bases between. The CDR3 nucleotides read TGTGCCAGCAGCCAATCGGCCAGGGGATATTATGGCTACACCTTC. Translated, it gives CASSQSARGYYGYTF.

The chain uses TRBV19 and TRBJ1-5; D is perhaps TRBD1 (5 bases). Germline V gene lookup returns CDR1 LNHDA and CDR2 SQIVND (reference sequence). V dropped 6 bases and J dropped 2 bases, with 26 bases sitting between them. The CDR3 covers 19 residues. CDR3 coding DNA: TGTGCCAGTAGCACCATCCGGCTACGGGACGAAGGTCGCAATCAGCCCCAGCATTTT. Protein: CASSTIRLRDEGRNQPQHF.

J is TRBJ2-5 and V is TRBV2; tentative D call: TRBD2 (5 bases). V lost 6 bases and J 1 base, leaving 9 bases between the germline ends. Germline values: CDR1 SNHLY, CDR2 FYNNEI. There are 13 residues in the CDR3. CDR3 sequence: CASSWEFQETQYF. The CDR3 nucleotides are TGTGCCAGCAGCTGGGAGTTCCAAGAGACCCAGTACTTC. The whole variable domain, remainder taken from reference TRBV2 and TRBJ2-5, is EPEVTQTPSHQVTQMGQEVILRCVPISNHLYFYWYRQILGQKVEFLVSFYNNEISEKSEIFDDQFSVERPDGSNFTLKIRSTKLEDSAMYFCASSWEFQETQYFGPGTRLLVL.

The rearrangement uses TRBV11-1 and TRBJ2-7, with 7 bases identical to TRBD1. Germline trimming cut 4 bases from V and 3 bases from J; bases unmatched to any gene: 3. Germline CDR1 and CDR2: SGHAT and FQDESV (reference sequence). This CDR3 comprises 13 residues. The CDR3: CASSYGTVYEQYV. Here the CDR3 DNA reads TGTGCCAGCAGCTACGGGACAGTCTACGAGCAGTACGTC.

The chain links TRBV6-1 to TRBJ1-3; 7 bases map to TRBD1. The CDR3 consists of 18 residues. Germline V lookup: CDR1 MNHNS, CDR2 SASEGT. The V segment lost 4 bases and the J segment 1 base; nucleotides outside the gene matches: 13. CDR3 residues: CASSAFKGAKKSGNTIYF. The CDR3 DNA sequence: TGTGCCAGCAGTGCGTTTAAGGGGGCAAAGAAATCTGGAAACACCATATATTTT.

This rearrangement joins TRBV28 to TRBJ1-2; tentative D call: TRBD1 (6 bases). This CDR3 has 15 residues. CDR1 is MDHEN, CDR2 SYDVKM, per germline. V was pared by 8 bases and J by 4 bases, with 20 bases between. The CDR3 DNA is TGTGCCAGCGCCCCGGGGTGGGGGGCTACCTATGGCTACACCTTC. It specifies CASAPGWGATYGYTF.

The chain employs TRBV14 and TRBJ1-1; D perhaps matches TRBD1 (6 bases). Between the trimmed V and J ends, which lost 1 base and 3 bases, there was a span of 15 bases. Germline CDR1 and CDR2: SGHDN and FVKESK. The CDR3 has 16 residues. CDR3 coding DNA: TGTGCCAGCAGCCAAGTCTTGCCAGGGGCGGACACTGAAGCTTTCTTT. Translated, it gives CASSQVLPGADTEAFF.

The chain has TRBV6-2 or TRBV6-3 and TRBJ2-7; no clear D gene. The CDR3 is made up of 10 amino acids. Germline V lookup: CDR1 MNHEY, CDR2 SVGEGT. V lost 3 bases and J lost 7, with 4 bases in between. CDR3 residues: CASSYNEQYV. CDR3 sequence (DNA): TGTGCCAGCAGTTATAATGAGCAGTACGTC.

The CDR3 spells CAWSVRGQLIVGNTIYF. The CDR3 bases are TGTGCCTGGAGTGTAAGGGGACAGCTAATCGTCGGAAACACCATATATTTT. This chain uses TRBV30 with TRBJ1-3; 7 nucleotides agree with TRBD1. The CDR3 contains 17 residues. Germline V lookup: CDR1 GTSNPN, CDR2 SVGIG (reference sequence). V dropped 0 bases and J dropped 4; count of bases not matched to a gene: 12.

The V gene is TRBV5-4, the J gene TRBJ1-6; D not resolved. With 4 bases removed from V and 9 bases from J, the gap between germline ends came to 17 bases. The germline gives CDR1 SGHNT, CDR2 YYREEE (reference sequence). CDR3 length: 15 amino acids. In DNA form, the CDR3 reads TGTGCCAGCAGCCCCATAGGGAGGGATGGTTCACCCCTCCACTTT. This encodes CASSPIGRDGSPLHF.

The CDR3 loop is CASSPDRGANQPQHF. The CDR3 nucleotides read TGTGCCAGCAGCCCTGACAGGGGGGCCAATCAGCCCCAGCATTTT. V is TRBV11-1 and J is TRBJ1-5; 9 bases line up with TRBD1. V shed 5 bases and J 3 bases; nucleotides not matched to a gene: 5. Germline V lookup: CDR1 SGHAT, CDR2 FQDESV (reference sequence). This CDR3 region has 15 residues.

The chain uses TRBV6-6 and TRBJ1-6, with 9 bases matching TRBD1. J was trimmed by 4 bases and V by 5 bases; bases with no gene match: 3. The CDR3 contains 15 residues. Germline V gene lookup returns CDR1 MNHNY and CDR2 SVGAGI (reference sequence). CDR3 sequence: CASSTDRGYNSPLHF. The CDR3, as DNA: TGTGCCAGCAGTACCGACAGGGGGTATAATTCACCCCTCCACTTT.

DNA of the CDR3: TGCAGTGCTAGTCGGCCAACGGGTCAGCCCCAGCATTTT. This encodes CSASRPTGQPQHF. The chain links TRBV20-1 to TRBJ1-5; no firm D call. The CDR3 covers 13 residues. Deletions cut 3 bases from V and 6 bases from J, with 12 bases between. Germline V gene sequence: CDR1 DFQATT, CDR2 SNEGSKA (reference sequence).

This chain uses TRBV9 with TRBJ2-2; tentative D call: TRBD2 (6 bases). This CDR3 has 16 residues. V lost 5 bases and J 4 bases, leaving 18 bases between the germline ends. The germline gives CDR1 SGDLS, CDR2 YYNGEE. The CDR3 DNA reads TGTGCCAGCAGAGGAGGCGGCGGGGAAGTCACCGGGGAGCTGTTTTTT. Its protein product is CASRGGGGEVTGELFF. Using reference TRBV9 and TRBJ2-2 for the parts outside the CDR3, the full variable domain is DSGVTQTPKHLITATGQRVTLRCSPRSGDLSVYWYQQSLDQGLQFLIQYYNGEERAKGNILERFSAQQFPDLHSELNLSSLELGDSALYFCASRGGGGEVTGELFFGEGSRLTVL.

The table lists this clone with a count of one. The chain joins TRBV19 to TRBJ2-2, with D perhaps TRBD1 or TRBD2 (5 bases each). The V gene's germline CDR1 is LNHDA and CDR2 SQIVND (reference sequence). This CDR3 is 15 amino acids long. V was cut by 4 bases and J by 2 bases, with 11 bases left in between. The CDR3 nucleotides are TGTGCCAGTAGTAGAGGGACGGCAAACACCGGGGAGCTGTTTTTT. Its protein product is CASSRGTANTGELFF.

V gene TRBV7-3 combines with J gene TRBJ2-2, with 8 bases aligning to TRBD1. Germline loops: CDR1 SGHTA, CDR2 FQGTGA. This CDR3 is 15 amino acids long. J gave up 3 bases and V 5 bases, and 5 bases lay outside the gene matches. CDR3 sequence: CASSRDRTDTGELFF. For the CDR3, the DNA is TGTGCCAGCAGCCGGGACAGGACGGACACCGGGGAGCTGTTTTTT.

The chain recombines TRBV5-1 with TRBJ1-1, with D unclear. Germline CDR1 SGHRS, CDR2 YFSETQ. The CDR3 extends over 15 amino acids. V was trimmed by 0 bases and J by 0 bases, leaving 9 bases between them. DNA for the CDR3: TGCGCCAGCAGCTTGGCAGGACGGATGAACACTGAAGCTTTCTTT. Translation: CASSLAGRMNTEAFF. The full variable domain, its missing parts supplied by reference TRBV5-1 and TRBJ1-1, is KAGVTQTPRYLIKTRGQQVTLSCSPISGHRSVSWYQQTPGQGLQFLFEYFSETQRNKGNFPGRFSGRQFSNSRSEMNVSTLELGDSALYLCASSLAGRMNTEAFFGQGTRLTVV.

The chain links TRBV28 to TRBJ1-4; 11 bases align to TRBD1. The CDR3 runs to 18 residues. The V gene's germline CDR1 is MDHEN and CDR2 SYDVKM. V lost 6 bases, J lost 2 bases, and 11 bases stayed unmatched. CDR3 loop: CASSPRTGGGETNEKLFF. The CDR3 DNA is TGTGCCAGCAGCCCCCGGACAGGGGGCGGCGAGACTAATGAAAAACTGTTTTTT.

This clone came up once. The V call is TRBV19, the J call TRBJ1-4, with 12 bases that match TRBD1. V dropped 5 bases and J dropped 4; count of bases not matched to a gene: 11. In germline, CDR1 is LNHDA, CDR2 SQIVND (reference sequence). The CDR3 loop spans 18 amino acids. The CDR3 bases are TGTGCCAGTAGTCCCTGGGGGACAGGGGGCAGTATTAATGAAAAACTGTTTTTT. It yields the protein CASSPWGTGGSINEKLFF.

V and J are TRBV7-3 and TRBJ2-1, with TRBD1 matching 9 bases. The V gene's germline CDR1 is SGHTA and CDR2 FQGTGA. The CDR3 runs 16 residues. Losses at the gene ends were 5 bases for V and 3 bases for J; bases not matched to a gene: 8. In DNA form, the CDR3 reads TGTGCCAGCAGCCCACCGGGACAGGGTAGCTACAATGAGCAGTTCTTC. Encoded protein: CASSPPGQGSYNEQFF.

J is TRBJ1-2 and V is TRBV5-1; maybe TRBD1 (6 bases). The CDR3 is 17 amino acids. From germline, CDR1 is SGHRS and CDR2 YFSETQ. Trimming removed 3 bases at V and 1 base at J, with 19 bases between. DNA of the CDR3: TGCGCCAGCAGCTCCTCCGAGGGGGAGGGTTATAACTATGGCTACACCTTC. This translates into CASSSSEGEGYNYGYTF.

The DNA for the CDR3 is TGTGCCAGCAGCTTAGAGGGGCTGGGTTTTAGACAGCCCTCTGGAAACACCATATATTTT. It translates to CASSLEGLGFRQPSGNTIYF. V and J are TRBV11-3 and TRBJ1-3, with D possibly matching TRBD1 (5 bases). The length of the CDR3 is 20 residues. The germline CDR1 and CDR2 sequences are SGHNT and YENEEA. Trimming removed 0 bases at V and 0 bases at J, with 21 bases between.

The chain joins TRBV24-1 to TRBJ2-3, with TRBD2 matching over 7 bases. The CDR3 covers 15 residues. Losses at the gene ends were 4 bases for V and 4 bases for J; bases not matched to a gene: 7. Germline V CDR1 and CDR2: KGHDR, SFDVKD. The CDR3 DNA reads as TGTGCCACCAGTGACACTAGCGAAGCCCCAGATACGCAGTATTTT. Translated: CATSDTSEAPDTQYF.

This rearrangement joins TRBV12-3 or TRBV12-4 to TRBJ1-1; D perhaps matches TRBD1 (5 bases). CDR3 size: 13 residues. Trimming left V 0 bases short and J 4 bases short, with 6 bases between. The CDR3 DNA sequence: TGTGCCAGCAGTTTAGCGGGGGGCACTGAAGCTTTCTTT. It encodes CASSLAGGTEAFF.

The chain is built from TRBV27 and TRBJ2-1, with TRBD1 matching 7 bases. This CDR3 has 16 amino acids. The V segment lost 4 bases and the J segment 0 bases; nucleotides outside the gene matches: 6. Looked up from germline, CDR1 is MNHEY and CDR2 is SMNVEV (reference sequence). CDR3 sequence reads: CASSSLRQGSYNEQFF. The DNA of the CDR3 is TGTGCCAGCAGTTCCCTCAGACAGGGCTCCTACAATGAGCAGTTCTTC.